The 26 T cell receptor beta chains below come from one sample, sequenced in a study of blood T cell repertoires in COVID-19. Clones were sequenced by immunoSEQ multiplex PCR, and TCRdb holds only the in-frame ones, with some missing. This table holds more than 80,000 clones, about four fifths found once. The specimen sequenced was peripheral blood. Every receptor here comes from a woman between 70 and 85 years old with acute or convalescent COVID-19.

J is TRBJ1-5 and V is TRBV27, with D perhaps TRBD1 (5 bases). CDR1 is MNHEY and CDR2 is SMNVEV in the germline V gene (reference sequence). With 6 bases removed from V and 4 bases from J, the gap between germline ends came to 10 bases. The CDR3 spans 13 residues. Here the CDR3 reads CASRDTPNQPQHF. CDR3 in DNA: TGTGCCAGCAGGGACACACCAAATCAGCCCCAGCATTTT.

The chain has TRBV7-6 and TRBJ2-7, with 13 nucleotides matching TRBD2. From germline, CDR1 is SGHVS and CDR2 FNYEAQ. The CDR3 has 14 amino acids. With 3 bases clipped from V and 9 bases from J, the junction kept 5 bases outside the gene matches. In DNA, the CDR3 is TGTGCCAGCAGCTTCACTAGCGGGGGGGCCGTGCAGTACTTC. Protein sequence: CASSFTSGGAVQYF. The full variable domain, its missing parts supplied by reference TRBV7-6 and TRBJ2-7, is GAGVSQSPRYKVTKRGQDVALRCDPISGHVSLYWYRQALGQGPEFLTYFNYEAQQDKSGLPNDRFSAERPEGSISTLTIQRTEQRDSAMYRCASSFTSGGAVQYFGPGTRLTVT.

J is TRBJ1-4 and V is TRBV9; the match to TRBD1 covers 8 bases. This CDR3 contains 14 residues. The junction had 3 bases not matched to a gene; V was cut back by 0 bases and J by 8 bases. In germline, CDR1 is SGDLS, CDR2 YYNGEE. The CDR3 bases are TGTGCCAGCAGCGTAGGACAGGGGTCCGAAAAACTGTTTTTT. This sequence encodes CASSVGQGSEKLFF.

V gene TRBV2 combines with J gene TRBJ1-1; no definite D call. The V end lost 8 bases, the J end lost 0 bases, and 13 bases lay between the germline ends. Germline lookup yields CDR1 SNHLY and CDR2 FYNNEI. The length of the CDR3 is 14 residues. The CDR3 DNA reads TGTGCCAGCTCAGAGGCAGCTATGAACACTGAAGCTTTCTTT. Translating it yields CASSEAAMNTEAFF.

CDR3 loop: CASRNRGRDTIYF. The CDR3 bases are TGTGCCAGTAGGAACAGGGGGAGGGACACCATATATTTT. The chain carries TRBV19 and TRBJ1-3, with 8 nucleotides matching TRBD1. CDR3 size: 13 residues. Germline CDR1 LNHDA, CDR2 SQIVND (reference sequence). Losses at the gene ends were 6 bases for V and 8 bases for J; bases not matched to a gene: 6.

This rearrangement joins TRBV2 to TRBJ1-4; D unresolved. Germline loops: CDR1 SNHLY, CDR2 FYNNEI. V was shortened by 1 base and J by 8 bases, with 11 bases between the two germline ends. The CDR3 runs to 14 residues. CDR3 sequence: CASSEVRSVEKLFF. The CDR3 nucleotides are TGTGCCAGCAGTGAAGTCAGGTCGGTGGAAAAACTGTTTTTT.

The chain employs TRBV27 and TRBJ2-3, with D maybe TRBD1 (6 bases). Trimming removed 6 bases from V and 4 bases from J, with 20 bases in between. Per the germline V gene, CDR1 is MNHEY and CDR2 is SMNVEV (reference sequence). The CDR3 is made up of 16 amino acids. CDR3 nucleotide sequence: TGTGCCAGCAGGTTTTCGGCAGGGGTACGGGCAGATACGCAGTATTTT. Translation gives CASRFSAGVRADTQYF.

This rearrangement joins TRBV11-3 to TRBJ2-3; the match to TRBD2 covers 9 bases. V shed 7 bases and J 2 bases; nucleotides not matched to a gene: 10. CDR1 and CDR2 from the germline V gene are SGHNT and YENEEA. The CDR3 is 16 amino acids. The CDR3 nucleotides are TGTGCCAGCACGGCGGGGGGGCCCCTCTTCACAGATACGCAGTATTTT. Translation gives CASTAGGPLFTDTQYF.

V and J are TRBV6-4 and TRBJ1-1, with 7 nucleotides matching TRBD1. The CDR3 spans 13 residues. V gave up 11 bases and J gave up 2 bases; unmatched junction bases: 8. In germline, CDR1 is MRHNA, CDR2 SNTAGT. CDR3 amino acids: CASSDRENTEAFF. The CDR3 nucleotides read TGTGCCTCCTCCGACAGGGAAAACACTGAAGCTTTCTTT.

The sample holds a few counts of this clone. The rearrangement joins TRBV28 to TRBJ1-2; the D is unclear. The CDR3 runs to 11 residues. CDR1 and CDR2 from the germline V gene are MDHEN and SYDVKM. V lost 10 bases to trimming and J lost 8 bases, with 14 bases between them. The CDR3 loop is CATMEIRGYTF. CDR3 nucleotide sequence: TGTGCCACCATGGAGATCCGAGGCTACACCTTC.

The gene calls are TRBV30 and TRBJ1-5; a possible D gene is TRBD1 (6 bases). V was shortened by 2 bases and J by 2 bases, with 16 bases between the two germline ends. The germline gives CDR1 GTSNPN, CDR2 SVGIG (reference sequence). The CDR3 runs 16 residues. CDR3 nucleotide sequence: TGTGCCTGGAGTTTTCAGGGGTTTTCGGGCAATCAGCCCCAGCATTTT. It specifies CAWSFQGFSGNQPQHF.

The V gene is TRBV2, the J gene TRBJ1-1; perhaps TRBD1 as D (6 bases). With 2 bases removed from V and 0 bases from J, the gap between germline ends came to 10 bases. CDR1 is SNHLY and CDR2 is FYNNEI in the germline V gene. The CDR3 totals 15 residues. Here the CDR3 reads CASSEQGTLNTEAFF. The CDR3 DNA reads as TGTGCCAGCAGTGAACAGGGGACGCTGAACACTGAAGCTTTCTTT.

V and J are TRBV6-5 and TRBJ1-1, with D maybe TRBD1 (6 bases). Looked up from germline, CDR1 is MNHEY and CDR2 is SVGAGI. V dropped 2 bases and J dropped 4 bases, with 8 bases sitting between them. This CDR3 has 13 residues. The CDR3 nucleotides read TGTGCCAGCAGTTACCCAGGGGTCACTGAAGCTTTCTTT. Translated: CASSYPGVTEAFF.

The chain's CDR3 is CAWSRADLNTEAFF. Here the CDR3 DNA reads TGTGCCTGGAGTCGCGCGGACTTGAACACTGAAGCTTTCTTT. The chain uses TRBV30 and TRBJ1-1, with D uncertain. The CDR3 totals 14 residues. The V and J ends lost 2 bases and 0 bases respectively, with 10 bases between them. The V gene's germline CDR1 is GTSNPN and CDR2 SVGIG (reference sequence).

The chain joins TRBV27 to TRBJ1-2; D is possibly TRBD1 (5 bases). Trimming shortened V by 6 bases and J by 0 bases, and 8 bases separated the two germline ends. There are 13 residues in the CDR3. Germline V gives CDR1 MNHEY, CDR2 SMNVEV (reference sequence). CDR3 nucleotide sequence: TGTGCCAGCAGAACAGGAGCTAACTATGGCTACACCTTC. Translating it yields CASRTGANYGYTF.

The V and J genes are TRBV7-9 and TRBJ2-7; no clear D. Germline CDR1 and CDR2: SEHNR and FQNEAQ (reference sequence). The CDR3 has 15 residues. V was clipped by 1 base and J by 6 bases, with 16 bases between them. As DNA, the CDR3 is TGTGCCAGCAGCTTAGAAAGGCAGGCCGCCCGCGAGCAGTACTTC. Encoded protein: CASSLERQAAREQYF.

In its sample, this clone was seen once. V usage is TRBV13 and J usage is TRBJ1-2; 8 nucleotides agree with TRBD1. The V and J ends lost 5 bases and 8 bases, in that order; junction bases with no gene match: 10. The length of the CDR3 is 14 residues. Germline V CDR1 and CDR2: PRHDT, FYEKMQ (reference sequence). The CDR3 loop reads CASSRDRLSGGYTF. The CDR3 DNA sequence: TGTGCCAGCAGCCGGGACAGGCTAAGTGGAGGCTACACCTTC. Full variable domain (missing parts from reference TRBV13 and TRBJ1-2): AAGVIQSPRHLIKEKRETATLKCYPIPRHDTVYWYQQGPGQDPQFLISFYEKMQSDKGSIPDRFSAQQFSDYHSELNMSSLELGDSALYFCASSRDRLSGGYTFGSGTRLTVV.

V and J are TRBV15 and TRBJ1-2; a possible D gene is TRBD1 (5 bases). Germline V lookup: CDR1 LNHNV, CDR2 YYDKDF (reference sequence). This CDR3 has 14 residues. With 3 bases removed from V and 6 bases from J, the gap between germline ends came to 14 bases. CDR3 loop: CATSRGGSRNGYTF. Written as DNA, the CDR3 is TGTGCCACCAGCAGGGGGGGGAGCAGGAATGGCTACACCTTC.

This rearrangement joins TRBV9 to TRBJ1-4; D call uncertain. Deletions cut 4 bases from V and 13 bases from J, with 17 bases between. Germline CDR1 and CDR2: SGDLS and YYNGEE. The CDR3 sequence is 13 residues long. The CDR3 coding sequence is TGTGCCAGCAGCAAAGAGGTCGGAGATCGACTGTTTTTT. This codes for CASSKEVGDRLFF. The complete variable domain, with remaining parts taken from reference TRBV9 and TRBJ1-4, reads DSGVTQTPKHLITATGQRVTLRCSPRSGDLSVYWYQQSLDQGLQFLIQYYNGEERAKGNILERFSAQQFPDLHSELNLSSLELGDSALYFCASSKEVGDRLFFGSGTQLSVL.

The rearrangement links TRBV7-9 to TRBJ1-2; the D gene is possibly TRBD1 (5 bases). The CDR3 consists of 13 residues. The V end was cut by 3 bases, the J end by 3 bases, with 8 bases between. CDR1 and CDR2 (germline): SEHNR, FQNEAQ (reference sequence). The CDR3 sequence is CASSFGGDYGYTF. DNA for the CDR3: TGTGCCAGCAGCTTCGGGGGGGACTATGGCTACACCTTC. Variable domain in full (rest from reference TRBV7-9 and TRBJ1-2): DTGVSQNPRHKITKRGQNVTFRCDPISEHNRLYWYRQTLGQGPEFLTYFQNEAQLEKSRLLSDRFSAERPKGSFSTLEIQRTEQGDSAMYLCASSFGGDYGYTFGSGTRLTVV.

CDR3 in amino acids: CASSLRTGWETQYF. The CDR3 bases are TGTGCCAGCAGCTTAAGGACAGGGTGGGAGACCCAGTACTTC. This sequence joins TRBV7-9 and TRBJ2-5; TRBD1 matches at 8 bases. The germline V gene encodes CDR1 SEHNR and CDR2 FQNEAQ (reference sequence). The CDR3 has 14 residues. Trimming removed 2 bases from V and 5 bases from J; junction bases left unmatched: 4.

V gene TRBV27 combines with J gene TRBJ1-4, with 8 bases identical to TRBD1. Germline CDR1 reads MNHEY; CDR2 reads SMNVEV (reference sequence). J lost 8 bases, V lost 6 bases, and 8 bases had no gene match. The CDR3 is 14 amino acids. CDR3 amino acids: CASRSGGGGEKLFF. The CDR3 DNA sequence: TGTGCCAGCAGATCAGGGGGCGGGGGAGAAAAACTGTTTTTT.

The chain employs TRBV7-8 and TRBJ2-7; 7 bases agree with TRBD2. The V and J ends lost 6 bases and 7 bases, in that order; junction bases with no gene match: 9. CDR3 length: 13 amino acids. Germline assignment: CDR1 SGHVS and CDR2 FQNEAQ. The CDR3 nucleotides are TGTGCCAGCAGTATACAGCGGGGCCCTGAGCAGTACTTC. Translating gives CASSIQRGPEQYF. Full variable domain (outside the CDR3, taken from reference TRBV7-8 and TRBJ2-7): GAGVSQSPRYKVAKRGQDVALRCDPISGHVSLFWYQQALGQGPEFLTYFQNEAQLDKSGLPSDRFFAERPEGSVSTLKIQRTQQEDSAVYLCASSIQRGPEQYFGPGTRLTVT.

The table lists this clone with a count of one. V is TRBV29-1 and J is TRBJ2-3; a possible D gene is TRBD2 (5 bases). Per germline, CDR1 SQVTM and CDR2 ANQGSEA. The CDR3 has 14 residues. Trimming removed 4 bases from V and 2 bases from J, with 13 bases in between. CDR3 region: CSVAVSRDTDTQYF. CDR3 bases: TGCAGCGTTGCGGTGAGTCGGGACACAGATACGCAGTATTTT.

The table lists this clone with a count of one. The chain has TRBV7-6 and TRBJ2-2; D perhaps matches TRBD1 (6 bases). Germline V gene data show CDR1 as SGHVS and CDR2 as FNYEAQ. This CDR3 contains 16 residues. V shed 5 bases and J shed 0 bases, with 13 bases lying between them. CDR3 DNA sequence: TGTGCCAGCAGCCCCTTAGGGGGAGCGAACACCGGGGAGCTGTTTTTT. Protein sequence: CASSPLGGANTGELFF. Combining the CDR3 with reference TRBV7-6 and TRBJ2-2 gives the whole variable domain GAGVSQSPRYKVTKRGQDVALRCDPISGHVSLYWYRQALGQGPEFLTYFNYEAQQDKSGLPNDRFSAERPEGSISTLTIQRTEQRDSAMYRCASSPLGGANTGELFFGEGSRLTVL.

The chain employs TRBV7-3 and TRBJ2-1; TRBD2 is a possible D gene (6 bases). Germline loops: CDR1 SGHTA, CDR2 FQGTGA. The CDR3 contains 15 residues. The V end lost 2 bases, the J end lost 2 bases, and 10 bases lay between the germline ends. Here the CDR3 DNA reads TGTGCCAGCAGCTTAGGTAGCGGCACCTACAATGAGCAGTTCTTC. Translation gives CASSLGSGTYNEQFF.